This T cell receptor beta chain was sequenced during a study of cytomegalovirus exposure and HLA in healthy donors. Overall study findings and caveats: Immune exposure information comprised only CMV serostatus.

PCR amplification relied on 60 Vbeta primers (plus 13 Jbeta primers). Using immunoSEQ multiplex PCR, the repertoire was profiled, and TCRdb retains in-frame clones only, with some absent. Of about 200,000 clones in the sample, 80% to 90% are singletons; the top ten hold around 0.31%. Per germline, CDR1 WSHSY and CDR2 SAAADI. This CDR3 is built from 16 residues. V lost 5 bases, J lost 8 bases, and 22 bases lay in between. A word on this clone: Its cognate antigen is unknown.

The genes are TRBV10-2 and TRBJ2-4; D call uncertain. The TCR originated in a woman aged 30 to 39 in good health and CMV-seronegative. Material: PBMCs. CDR3 in amino acids: CASSHTAARQYHIQYF. As DNA, the CDR3 is TGCGCCAGCAGTCACACGGCGGCCCGGCAGTATCACATTCAGTACTTC.